This record concerns one T cell receptor beta chain sequence. The antigen is undetermined. CDR3 length: 15 residues. V lost 4 bases, J lost 1 base, and 4 bases stayed unmatched. CDR1 is KGHDR and CDR2 is SFDVKD in the germline V gene. TCR alpha and TCR beta cDNA libraries carrying sample barcodes and UMIs came from 5'RACE with constant-segment primers. One entry per CDR3 protein, called by TCRdb with MiXCR from the 5' RACE reads. This table has 300,000 or so distinct CDR3 sequences, about 16% appearing once. This entry is derived from a study of T-cell memory formation after mild COVID-19. About the research overall: TCR clusters mostly belonged to single donors. Study outcomes and limitations: Memory from before infection featured some responding clones, which suggests cross-reactive memory joined. Contracting clones from day 15 to 85 had balanced CD4/CD8; later expanders favoured CD4+.

The sequence was collected from a man younger than 30 who had mild COVID-19 (a few samples of this study predate the infection). Cell type and time point are not known. This chain links TRBV24-1 with TRBJ2-5; TRBD1 matches 8 bases. The sequenced sample was PBMCs or a T cell subset sorted from them (not recorded which). The CDR3 DNA is TGTGCCACCAGTGACTCCAGGGGGCCCCAAGAGACCCAGTACTTC. Protein product: CATSDSRGPQETQYF.